The 4 T cell receptor beta chains listed next were all sequenced from one sample in a study of T cell responses to AZD1222 COVID-19 vaccine. The protocol was immunoSEQ multiplex PCR, while the TCRdb copy is restricted to in-frame clones and leaves out a portion. The data contain fewer than 120,000 clones, 80% to 90% of them singletons. The sequenced sample was peripheral blood, obtained 28 days after the second AZD1222 dose. Receptors originate from an adult who received the AZD1222 COVID-19 vaccine.

This chain connects TRBV20-1 to TRBJ1-2; no reliable D call. The CDR3 is 13 amino acids. V lost 3 bases and J lost 4, with 12 bases in between. The germline V gene encodes CDR1 DFQATT and CDR2 SNEGSKA (reference sequence). The CDR3 region is CSASSRPSYGYTF. For the CDR3, the DNA is TGCAGTGCTAGTTCGCGACCCTCCTATGGCTACACCTTC.

The chain has TRBV9 and TRBJ2-3; 11 bases match TRBD1. Germline V gene lookup returns CDR1 SGDLS and CDR2 YYNGEE. The CDR3 covers 15 residues. The V gene end was trimmed by 0 bases and the J gene end by 3 bases; junction bases not matched to a gene: 0. CDR3 protein: CASSVGDRGTDTQYF. In nucleotides, the CDR3 is TGTGCCAGCAGCGTAGGGGACAGGGGGACAGATACGCAGTATTTT.

This chain joins TRBV5-6 and TRBJ2-5; 11 nucleotides line up with TRBD2. The CDR3 has 16 amino acids. V lost 2 bases and J lost 4; bases outside the gene matches: 7. CDR1 and CDR2 (germline): SGHDT, YYEEEE. The CDR3 sequence is CASSLALAGVRETQYF. DNA for the CDR3: TGTGCCAGCAGCTTAGCACTAGCGGGAGTGAGAGAGACCCAGTACTTC.

The table lists this clone with a count of one. V gene TRBV4-2 combines with J gene TRBJ1-5; 9 bases fit TRBD1. Trimming cost V 3 bases and J 5 bases; bases outside gene matches: 5. CDR3 size: 15 residues. CDR1 and CDR2 from the germline V gene are LGHNA and YNFKEQ. The CDR3 nucleotides read TGTGCCAGCAGCCACCGGGACAGGGAAGATCAGCCCCAGCATTTT. Translation gives CASSHRDREDQPQHF.